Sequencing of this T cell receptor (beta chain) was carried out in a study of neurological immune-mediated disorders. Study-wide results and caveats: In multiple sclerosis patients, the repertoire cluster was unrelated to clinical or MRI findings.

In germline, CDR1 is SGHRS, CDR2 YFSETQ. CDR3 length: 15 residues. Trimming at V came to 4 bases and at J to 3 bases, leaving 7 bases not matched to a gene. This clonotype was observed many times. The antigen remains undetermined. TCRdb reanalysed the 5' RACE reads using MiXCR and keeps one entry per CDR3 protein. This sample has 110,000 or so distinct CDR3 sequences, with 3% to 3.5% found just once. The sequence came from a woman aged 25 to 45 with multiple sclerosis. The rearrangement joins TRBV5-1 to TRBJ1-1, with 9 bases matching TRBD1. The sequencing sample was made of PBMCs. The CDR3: CASSGMDRGDTEAFF. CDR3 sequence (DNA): TGCGCCAGCAGCGGTATGGACAGGGGCGACACTGAAGCTTTCTTT. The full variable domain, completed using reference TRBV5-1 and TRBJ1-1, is KAGVTQTPRYLIKTRGQQVTLSCSPISGHRSVSWYQQTPGQGLQFLFEYFSETQRNKGNFPGRFSGRQFSNSRSEMNVSTLELGDSALYLCASSGMDRGDTEAFFGQGTRLTVV.